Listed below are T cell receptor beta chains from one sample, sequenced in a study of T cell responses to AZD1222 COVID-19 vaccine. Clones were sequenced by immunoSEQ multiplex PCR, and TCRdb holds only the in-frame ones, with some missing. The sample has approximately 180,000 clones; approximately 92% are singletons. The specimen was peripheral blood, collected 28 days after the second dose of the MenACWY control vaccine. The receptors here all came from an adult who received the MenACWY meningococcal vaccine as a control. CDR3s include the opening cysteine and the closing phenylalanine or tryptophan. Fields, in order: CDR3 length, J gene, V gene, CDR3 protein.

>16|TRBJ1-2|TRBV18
CASSPRSEWGEDGYTF
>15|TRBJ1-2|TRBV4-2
CASSQDPRETGGYTF
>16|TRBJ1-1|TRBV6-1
CASSVVRGRRMTEAFF
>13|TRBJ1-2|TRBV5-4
CASSLRQNYGYTF
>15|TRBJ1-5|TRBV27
CASSLDRSSNQPQHF
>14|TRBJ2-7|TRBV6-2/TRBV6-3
CASSVYAGPAEQYF
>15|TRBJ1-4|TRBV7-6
CASSPGGATNEKLFF
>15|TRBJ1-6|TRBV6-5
CASSFSEGGNSPLHF
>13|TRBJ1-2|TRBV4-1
CASSQPGYGGYTF
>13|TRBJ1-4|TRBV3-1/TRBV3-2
CASSQDYWDKLFF
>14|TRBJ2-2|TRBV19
CASTDRGRTGELFF
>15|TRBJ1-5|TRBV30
CAWSVGPDRRQPQHF
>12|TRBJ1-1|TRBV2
CASSRVNTEAFF
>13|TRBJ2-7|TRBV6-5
CASSYSTNRQQYF
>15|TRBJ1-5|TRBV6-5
CASRTDRSFNQPQHF
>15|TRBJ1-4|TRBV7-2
CASSLVQGRNEKLFF
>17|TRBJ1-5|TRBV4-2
CASSQDSAGKGNQPQHF
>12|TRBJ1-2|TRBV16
CASGQSNYGYTF
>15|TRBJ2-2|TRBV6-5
CASRTTSGGPGELFF
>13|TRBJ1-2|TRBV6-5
CASRGQSNYGYTF
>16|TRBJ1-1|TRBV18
CASLGQGVGSRTEAFF
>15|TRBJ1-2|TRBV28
CASSVGRRGQAGYTF
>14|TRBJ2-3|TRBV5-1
CASSSVAGADTQYF
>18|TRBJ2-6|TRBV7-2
CASSPGRGQKSGANVLTF
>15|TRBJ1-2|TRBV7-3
CASSSQGDSNYGYTF
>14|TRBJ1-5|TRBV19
CASSRVYSNQPQHF
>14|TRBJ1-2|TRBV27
CASREPGAAYGYTF
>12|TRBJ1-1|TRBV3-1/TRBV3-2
CASWQGGTEAFF
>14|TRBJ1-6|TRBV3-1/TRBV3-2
CASSQAPYNSPLHF
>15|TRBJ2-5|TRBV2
CASRTGLAGKETQYF
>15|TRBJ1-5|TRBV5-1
CASSPQGAISQPQHF
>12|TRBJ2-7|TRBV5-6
CASSRQGYEQYF
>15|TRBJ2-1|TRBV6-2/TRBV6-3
CASSYSGLAGNEQFF
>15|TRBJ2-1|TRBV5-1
CASSLYRDTYNEQFF
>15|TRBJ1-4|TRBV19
CASTWQISTNEKLFF
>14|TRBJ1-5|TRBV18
CASSPAEGNQPQHF
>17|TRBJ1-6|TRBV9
CASSDPRQGLGNSPLHF